The 22 T cell receptor beta chains presented below share a single source sample, sequenced in a study of blood T cell repertoires in COVID-19. Here immunoSEQ multiplex PCR was the method, and the copy in TCRdb shows in-frame clones only, minus some. The table has about 400,000 clones, 89% seen once. The sample was peripheral blood. Receptor source: a man aged 40-50 years with acute or convalescent COVID-19.

This sequence joins TRBV28 and TRBJ2-1, with a weak D call TRBD2 (6 bases). Trimming stripped 3 bases from V and 0 bases from J, with 24 bases between. The length of the CDR3 is 20 residues. CDR1 MDHEN and CDR2 SYDVKM come from the germline V gene. As DNA, the CDR3 is TGTGCCAGCAGTTTGGCCGAGGACTATTTTGGGGTGGGCTCCTACAATGAGCAGTTCTTC. It codes for CASSLAEDYFGVGSYNEQFF.

The chain employs TRBV4-2 and TRBJ2-7; 8 nucleotides match TRBD2. The germline V gene has CDR1 LGHNA and CDR2 YNFKEQ. The CDR3 loop spans 15 amino acids. V dropped 5 bases and J dropped 5; count of bases not matched to a gene: 11. The CDR3 is CASSFLGLAGNEQYF. In DNA, the CDR3 is TGTGCCAGCAGCTTTCTAGGACTAGCTGGGAACGAGCAGTACTTC.

The V gene is TRBV29-1, the J gene TRBJ2-1; 12 bases line up with TRBD1. The ends lost 3 bases at V and 6 bases at J; junction bases unmatched: 3. The CDR3 loop spans 14 amino acids. Germline V gene sequence: CDR1 SQVTM, CDR2 ANQGSEA. The CDR3 coding sequence is TGCAGCGTTGACCGGGACAGGGGGCTCAATGAGCAGTTCTTC. It codes for CSVDRDRGLNEQFF.

This clone has only one observation. This chain joins TRBV5-1 and TRBJ2-3, with D possibly TRBD1 on 6 matching bases. Trimming took off 0 bases at V and 6 bases at J, with 14 bases between the two ends. Germline V gene data show CDR1 as SGHRS and CDR2 as YFSETQ. The CDR3 sequence is 15 residues long. CDR3: CASSLESTRGDTQYF. CDR3 DNA sequence: TGCGCCAGCAGCTTGGAGTCCACTAGGGGGGATACGCAGTATTTT.

For this clone: Other nucleotide sequences in the sample specify the same CDR3. The chain joins TRBV27 to TRBJ2-7; 10 bases agree with TRBD1. In germline, CDR1 is MNHEY, CDR2 SMNVEV (reference sequence). The CDR3 consists of 14 residues. After removal of 6 bases from V and 2 bases from J, the junction contained 4 bases not matched to a gene. The CDR3 sequence: CASSAGTGAYEQYF. The DNA for the CDR3 is TGTGCCAGCAGCGCCGGGACAGGGGCCTACGAGCAGTACTTC.

This chain's CDR3 is CASSLWTGGYEQYF. For the CDR3, the DNA is TGTGCCAGCAGCTTATGGACAGGGGGCTACGAGCAGTACTTC. The V call is TRBV11-1, the J call TRBJ2-7; 10 bases fit TRBD1. V trimming: 2 bases; J trimming: 3 bases; junction bases outside the gene matches: 1. Germline-derived CDR1 and CDR2 are SGHAT and FQDESV (reference sequence). The CDR3 is 14 amino acids.

The chain employs TRBV7-2 and TRBJ1-3; D unresolved. The germline V and J ends were trimmed by 1 base and 8 bases, with 18 bases remaining between them. CDR1 and CDR2 (germline): SGHTA, FQGNSA. The CDR3 covers 16 residues. The CDR3 loop is CASSLGSSSQQDTIYF. The CDR3 DNA is TGTGCCAGCAGCTTAGGGTCATCTTCCCAACAAGACACCATATATTTT.

The chain uses TRBV28 and TRBJ1-1; 8 nucleotides align to TRBD1. The CDR3 covers 16 residues. Losses at the gene ends were 6 bases for V and 4 bases for J; bases not matched to a gene: 13. Germline CDR1 MDHEN, CDR2 SYDVKM. CDR3 bases: TGTGCCAGCAGCCTTGAAGCTCGGACAGGGCGCACTGAAGCTTTCTTT. Protein sequence: CASSLEARTGRTEAFF.

The V gene is TRBV6-5, the J gene TRBJ2-5, with D perhaps TRBD1 (6 bases). Germline CDR1 and CDR2: MNHEY and SVGAGI. The CDR3 length is 14 residues. The V end lost 8 bases, the J end lost 1 base, and 14 bases lay between the germline ends. CDR3 sequence reads: CASGGTPAQETQYF. CDR3 nucleotides: TGTGCCAGCGGGGGCACCCCCGCCCAAGAGACCCAGTACTTC.

V gene TRBV27 combines with J gene TRBJ2-7; possibly TRBD1 for D (6 bases). Between the trimmed V and J ends, which lost 2 bases and 3 bases, there was a span of 11 bases. Germline CDR1 MNHEY, CDR2 SMNVEV (reference sequence). The CDR3 spans 14 residues. The chain's CDR3 is CASSLTTGIYEQYF. The CDR3 DNA follows: TGTGCCAGCAGTTTAACGACAGGAATCTACGAGCAGTACTTC.

V gene TRBV28 combines with J gene TRBJ1-1; no definite D call. This CDR3 contains 13 residues. The V and J ends lost 6 bases and 4 bases respectively, with 12 bases between them. Germline CDR1 is MDHEN and CDR2 is SYDVKM. CDR3 loop: CASSPPGITEAFF. DNA for the CDR3: TGTGCCAGCAGCCCTCCGGGGATCACTGAAGCTTTCTTT.

This chain uses TRBV7-3 with TRBJ1-1; D ambiguous. Trimming cost V 1 base and J 4 bases, with 19 bases left between them. This CDR3 spans 17 amino acids. CDR1 and CDR2 from the germline V gene are SGHTA and FQGTGA. In DNA, the CDR3 is TGTGCCAGCAGCTTAAATTGGCTCTTCGTGGTTGGCACTGAAGCTTTCTTT. Translating it yields CASSLNWLFVVGTEAFF.

The chain links TRBV27 to TRBJ2-7, with 7 bases fitting TRBD2. The CDR3 consists of 14 residues. V lost 8 bases and J lost 1; bases outside the gene matches: 8. CDR1 MNHEY and CDR2 SMNVEV come from the germline V gene (reference sequence). CDR3 bases: TGTGCCAGCCGGGGTAGCGGGTCTTCCTACGAGCAGTACTTC. This codes for CASRGSGSSYEQYF.

The chain employs TRBV1 and TRBJ1-1; the table calls TRBD1, which could not be checked here. TRBV1 is noted as a pseudogene. The CDR3 is 15 residues long. CDR3 loop: CTSSRHPTGWTEAFF. The CDR3 DNA reads as TGCACCAGCAGCCGCCACCCGACAGGGTGGACTGAAGCTTTCTTT.

The rearrangement uses TRBV29-1 and TRBJ2-7; 7 positions agree with TRBD1. This CDR3 has 12 residues. Germline V gene sequence: CDR1 SQVTM, CDR2 ANQGSEA. J lost 2 bases, V lost 8 bases, and 6 bases had no gene match. Here the CDR3 DNA reads TGCAGCTTCAGGGGGTTCACCTACGAGCAGTACTTC. As protein: CSFRGFTYEQYF.

This chain joins TRBV20-1 and TRBJ1-1, with 8 nucleotides matching TRBD1. Germline V CDR1 and CDR2: DFQATT, SNEGSKA (reference sequence). The CDR3 loop spans 11 amino acids. Losses at the gene ends were 6 bases for V and 10 bases for J; bases not matched to a gene: 7. The CDR3 region is CSAMTGEVAFF. CDR3 coding DNA: TGCAGTGCGATGACAGGGGAGGTAGCTTTCTTT.

The V gene is TRBV7-2, the J gene TRBJ2-7, with 10 bases aligning to TRBD2. Germline CDR1 is SGHTA and CDR2 is FQGNSA. The CDR3 runs 16 residues. V trimming: 1 base; J trimming: 0 bases; junction bases outside the gene matches: 3. CDR3 DNA sequence: TGTGCCAGCAGCTTAGTTTTAGCGGGGGGCTCCTACGAGCAGTACTTC. Translated: CASSLVLAGGSYEQYF.

CDR3 DNA: TGTGCCAGCAGTTACTCCGGACAGTTTACCGGGGAGCTGTTTTTT. Its translation: CASSYSGQFTGELFF. This chain connects TRBV6-5 to TRBJ2-2; possibly TRBD1 for D (6 bases). CDR3 length: 15 amino acids. Germline loops: CDR1 MNHEY, CDR2 SVGAGI. Trimming took 0 bases from V and 5 from J, leaving 10 bases between them.

This chain connects TRBV4-2 to TRBJ2-1, with a possible D match to TRBD2 (6 bases). CDR3 length equals 14 residues. CDR1 is LGHNA, CDR2 YNFKEQ, per germline. The V end was cut by 4 bases, the J end by 2 bases, with 9 bases between. The CDR3 protein is CASSRGEAYNEQFF. The CDR3 DNA follows: TGTGCCAGCAGCCGGGGGGAGGCCTACAATGAGCAGTTCTTC.

CDR3 bases: TGTGCCAGCAGCCCCGGGACAGGGGGCGACGAGCAGTACTTC. Translated: CASSPGTGGDEQYF. The chain employs TRBV7-3 and TRBJ2-7; 12 positions agree with TRBD1. V dropped 5 bases and J dropped 5; count of bases not matched to a gene: 4. Per the germline V gene, CDR1 is SGHTA and CDR2 is FQGTGA. CDR3 size: 14 residues. The variable domain in full, completed from reference TRBV7-3 and TRBJ2-7, reads GAGVSQTPSNKVTEKGKYVELRCDPISGHTALYWYRQSLGQGPEFLIYFQGTGAADDSGLPNDRFFAVRPEGSVSTLKIQRTERGDSAVYLCASSPGTGGDEQYFGPGTRLTVT.

Turning to this clone: Its ends do not fully match the called genes, so a read error is possible. The rearrangement links TRBV7-3 to TRBJ2-5; D not certain. The CDR3 consists of 9 residues. Germline lookup yields CDR1 SGHTA and CDR2 FQGTGA. Written as DNA, the CDR3 is TGTGCCAGCAGCCCCTGCGGCGACTTC. Translating gives CASSPCGDF. Using reference TRBV7-3 and TRBJ2-5 for the parts outside the CDR3, the full variable domain is GAGVSQTPSNKVTEKGKYVELRCDPISGHTALYWYRQSLGQGPEFLIYFQGTGAADDSGLPNDRFFAVRPEGSVSTLKIQRTERGDSAVYLCASSPCGDFGPGTRLLVL.

The chain employs TRBV6-6 and TRBJ2-7, with 13 bases that match TRBD2. Germline trimming cut 6 bases from V and 3 bases from J; bases unmatched to any gene: 8. Germline V gives CDR1 MNHNY, CDR2 SVGAGI (reference sequence). This CDR3 contains 16 residues. For the CDR3, the DNA is TGTGCCAGCAGCCGGACTAGCGGGGGTTTGGACTACGAGCAGTACTTC. Translated, it gives CASSRTSGGLDYEQYF.